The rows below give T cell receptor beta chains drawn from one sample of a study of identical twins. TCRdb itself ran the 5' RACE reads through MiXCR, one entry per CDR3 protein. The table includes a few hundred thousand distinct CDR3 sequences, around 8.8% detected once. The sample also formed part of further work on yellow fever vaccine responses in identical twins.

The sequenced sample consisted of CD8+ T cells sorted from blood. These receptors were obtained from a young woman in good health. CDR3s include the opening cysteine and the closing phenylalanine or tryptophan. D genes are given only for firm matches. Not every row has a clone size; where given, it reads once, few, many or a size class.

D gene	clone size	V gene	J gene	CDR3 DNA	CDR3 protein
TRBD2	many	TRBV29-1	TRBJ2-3	TGCAGCGTTGATGATAGCGGGGGCACAGATACGCAGTATTTT	CSVDDSGGTDTQYF
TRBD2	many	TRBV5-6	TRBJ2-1	TGTGCCAGCAGCCCGGGAGGTGGTAACGGCAATGAGCAGTTCTTC	CASSPGGGNGNEQFF
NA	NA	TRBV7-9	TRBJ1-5	TGTGCCAGCAGCTCTCTTGCGGCGGGGGAGAACCAGCCCCAGCATTTT	CASSSLAAGENQPQHF
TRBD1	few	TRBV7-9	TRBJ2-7	TGTGCCAGCAGCCCCCGGGACAGGGTGGACGAGCAGTACTTC	CASSPRDRVDEQYF
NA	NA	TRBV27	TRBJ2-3	TGTGCCAGCAGTTACGCCCGACAGACAGATACGCAGTATTTT	CASSYARQTDTQYF
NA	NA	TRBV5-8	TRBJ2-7	TGTGCCAGCAGCCAGATTACAGGACAATACGAGCAGTACTTC	CASSQITGQYEQYF
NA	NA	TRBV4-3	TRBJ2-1	TGCGCCAGCAGCCACCGGGCCAGGGGAATTAATGAGCAGTTCTTC	CASSHRARGINEQFF
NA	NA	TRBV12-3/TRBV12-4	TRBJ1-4	TGTGCCAGCGCTATCGGACAGTTGGTAGAAAAACTGTTTTTT	CASAIGQLVEKLFF
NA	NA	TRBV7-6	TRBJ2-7	TGTGCCAGCAGCTTAGACCGGGACACTCACTACGAGCAGTACTTC	CASSLDRDTHYEQYF
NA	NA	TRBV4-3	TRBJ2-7	TGCGCCAGCAGCCAAGCCGGGACACCGGGAGAGCAGTACTTC	CASSQAGTPGEQYF
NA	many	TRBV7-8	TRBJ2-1	TGTGCCAGCAGCTTAGCGGCGGAGAATGAGCAGTTCTTC	CASSLAAENEQFF
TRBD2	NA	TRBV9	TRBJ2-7	TGTGCCAGCAGCGCCGGGGGAGCGGGGGGTTACGAGCAGTACTTC	CASSAGGAGGYEQYF
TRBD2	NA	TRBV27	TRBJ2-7	TGTGCCAGCAGTCCCATTCTAGCGGGAGGGTACGAGCAGTACTTC	CASSPILAGGYEQYF
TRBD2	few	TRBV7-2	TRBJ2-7	TGTGCCAGCAGCTTAGAACTAGCGTTCAACTCCTACGAGCAGTACTTC	CASSLELAFNSYEQYF
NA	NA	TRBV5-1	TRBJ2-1	TGCGCCAGCAGCTTGGAAGGGATTGAGCAGTTCTTC	CASSLEGIEQFF
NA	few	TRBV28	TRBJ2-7	TGTGCCAGCAGTTCTGGCGGCGCAAGCTCCTACGGTGGCGAGCAGTACTTC	CASSSGGASSYGGEQYF
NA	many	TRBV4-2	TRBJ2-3	TGTGCCAGCAGCTCCGACGGTCCAGATACGCAGTATTTT	CASSSDGPDTQYF
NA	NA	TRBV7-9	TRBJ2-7	TGTGCCAGCAGCTCCGTCAGCTCCTACGAGCAGTACTTC	CASSSVSSYEQYF
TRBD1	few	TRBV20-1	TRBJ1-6	TGCAGTGCTAGATTCCCGGGACAGGGAGAATCACCCCTCCACTTT	CSARFPGQGESPLHF
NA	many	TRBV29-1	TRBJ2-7	TGCAGCGTAACAGGGCCAGCCGACTCCTACGAGCAGTACTTC	CSVTGPADSYEQYF
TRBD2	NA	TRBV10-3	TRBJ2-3	TGTGCCATCAGTGAGGTTATCGCGGGGGGAGGGGGCACAGATACGCAGTATTTT	CAISEVIAGGGGTDTQYF
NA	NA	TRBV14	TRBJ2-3	TGTGCCAGCAGCCAAGTAGATACGCAGTATTTT	CASSQVDTQYF
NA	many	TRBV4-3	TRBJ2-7	TGCGCCAGCAGCCAAGATTGGGGACCCGGGGAGCAGTACTTC	CASSQDWGPGEQYF
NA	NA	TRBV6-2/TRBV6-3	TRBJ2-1	TGTGCCAGCACTAAGGGCTACAATGAGCAGTTCTTC	CASTKGYNEQFF
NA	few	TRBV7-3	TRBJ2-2	TGTGCCAGCAGTCCCGGTGAGGGTTCCGGGGAGCTGTTTTTT	CASSPGEGSGELFF
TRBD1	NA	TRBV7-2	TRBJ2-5	TGTGCCAGCAGCTTTTTGATTTCCGGGACAGGGGAGACCCAGTACTTC	CASSFLISGTGETQYF
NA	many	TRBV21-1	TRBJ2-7	TGTGCCAGCTGCCACTACGAGCAGTACTTC	CASCHYEQYF
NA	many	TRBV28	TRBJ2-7	TGTGCCAGCAGTACCACCTACGAGCAGTACTTC	CASSTTYEQYF
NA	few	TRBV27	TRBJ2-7	TGTGCCAGCAGTTTACAGGGAAACGAGCAGTACTTC	CASSLQGNEQYF
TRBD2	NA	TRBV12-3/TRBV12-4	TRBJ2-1	TGTGCCAGCAGACCAGGACTAGCGGCGTTCCCCTACAATGAGCAGTTCTTC	CASRPGLAAFPYNEQFF
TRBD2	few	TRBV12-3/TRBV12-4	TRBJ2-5	TGTGCCAGCAGTTGGACTAGCGGATCCCAAGAGACCCAGTACTTC	CASSWTSGSQETQYF
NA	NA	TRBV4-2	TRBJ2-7	TGTGCCAGCAGCCAAGCTCCAAAGTACGAGCAGTACTTC	CASSQAPKYEQYF
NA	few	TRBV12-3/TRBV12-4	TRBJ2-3	TGTGCCAGCAGCTCCAGATCGTCTAGCACAGATACGCAGTATTTT	CASSSRSSSTDTQYF
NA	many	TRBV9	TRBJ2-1	TGTGCCAGAACCTACACTAACAATGAGCAGTTCTTC	CARTYTNNEQFF
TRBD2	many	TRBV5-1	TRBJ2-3	TGCGCCAGCAGCTTGAGCCTAGCGGGGCCCCCAATCAACACAGATACGCAGTATTTT	CASSLSLAGPPINTDTQYF
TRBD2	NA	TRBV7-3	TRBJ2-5	TGTGCCAGCAGCTTAGGGCTAGCGGGGCTAGAGACCCAGTACTTC	CASSLGLAGLETQYF
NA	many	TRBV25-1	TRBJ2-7	TGTGCCAGCAGTGAATATTCAGGATTTCTATACGAGCAGTACTTC	CASSEYSGFLYEQYF
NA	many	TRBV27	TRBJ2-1	TGTGCCAGCAGTCGGACCAACGACTTTTATGAGCAGTTCTTC	CASSRTNDFYEQFF
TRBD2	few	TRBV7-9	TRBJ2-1	TGTGCCAGCAGCCACGGACTAGCGGGAGATAATGAGCAGTTCTTC	CASSHGLAGDNEQFF
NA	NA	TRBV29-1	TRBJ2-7	TGCAGCGTCAAATCCGCCTACGAGCAGTACTTC	CSVKSAYEQYF
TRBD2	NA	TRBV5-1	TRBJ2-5	TGCGCCAGCAGCTTTAGCGGGGGGGTCCAAGAGACCCAGTACTTC	CASSFSGGVQETQYF
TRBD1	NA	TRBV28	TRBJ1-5	TGTGCCAGCAGTCCGCGGACAGGGGGCGACTTTCAGCCCCAGCATTTT	CASSPRTGGDFQPQHF
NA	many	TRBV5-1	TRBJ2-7	TGCGCCAGCAGCTATGACGGAACCTACGAGCAGTACTTC	CASSYDGTYEQYF
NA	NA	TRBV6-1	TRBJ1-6	TGTGCCAGCAGCTCGAATACCCCTTCAAATTCACCCCTCCACTTT	CASSSNTPSNSPLHF
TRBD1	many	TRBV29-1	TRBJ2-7	TGCAGCGTCCGGACAGGTACCTACGAGCAGTACTTC	CSVRTGTYEQYF